The entry below gives a single T cell receptor beta chain sequence along with its context. This CDR3 comprises 13 residues. V dropped 1 base and J dropped 0 bases, with 3 bases sitting between them. Per germline, CDR1 MDHEN and CDR2 SYDVKM. The data were taken from a study of blood T cell repertoires in COVID-19. Study background: The samples span acute and convalescent COVID-19 from the United States, Italy and Spain. Nucleic acid was either cDNA or gDNA, and it came from T cells, B-cell-depleted T cells, or PBMCs.

Produced via immunoSEQ multiplex PCR; TCRdb's table is partial and in-frame only. Here the sample spans some 280,000 clones, around 91% being singletons. Sequencing used peripheral blood. This TCR was sampled from a woman aged 60-75 years with acute or convalescent COVID-19. The chain couples TRBV28 to TRBJ1-2; D not certain. In DNA, the CDR3 is TGTGCCAGCAGTTTATTAACTAACTATGGCTACACCTTC. This codes for CASSLLTNYGYTF.